The rows below give T cell receptor beta chains drawn from one sample of a study of blood T cell repertoires in COVID-19. Measured with immunoSEQ multiplex PCR; TCRdb has only the in-frame clones, and not every one. Of 35,000 to 45,000 clones in the sample, roughly 76% were seen once. Material: peripheral blood. The receptor set was obtained from a man in his 70s with active or convalescent COVID-19. CDR3s include the opening cysteine and the closing phenylalanine or tryptophan.

TRBV30	13	TRBJ1-1	CAWTGQAGIEAFF
TRBV12-5	15	TRBJ2-1	CASGRVAGGGREQFF
TRBV6-5	16	TRBJ2-4	CASSFFVTGEKNIQYF
TRBV5-1	16	TRBJ2-3	CASSGSRRGQGDTQYF
TRBV7-4	17	TRBJ2-5	CASSLFIAGAPHETQYF
TRBV15	14	TRBJ2-5	CATSRDRGGETQYF
TRBV14	16	TRBJ2-1	CASSFQRGGVYNEQFF
TRBV30	13	TRBJ2-7	CAWGRGDKYEQYF
TRBV6-5	15	TRBJ1-4	CASSPTGATNEKLFF
TRBV10-1	14	TRBJ2-7	CASSVSTGFYEQYF
TRBV6-6	11	TRBJ1-2	CASSDSSGYTF
TRBV9	15	TRBJ2-7	CASSVATGGAYEQYF
TRBV7-9	15	TRBJ2-7	CASSRERGYSYEQYF
TRBV7-9	18	TRBJ2-5	CASSPQGLAGGARVTQYF
TRBV24-1	13	TRBJ1-5	CATSDAGVQPQHF
TRBV30	14	TRBJ2-5	CAWSVPPGRETQYF
TRBV6-4	20	TRBJ1-1	CATPGWVRDSFKDMNTEAFF
TRBV14	17	TRBJ1-1	CASSQLMGGKVNTEAFF
TRBV6-2/TRBV6-3	14	TRBJ2-2	CASTPRANTGELFF
TRBV11-2	15	TRBJ1-6	CASSFRGSYNSPLHF
TRBV5-1	14	TRBJ2-3	CASSFGGDTDTQYF
TRBV30	13	TRBJ1-2	CACQVVAQDGYTF
TRBV12-3/TRBV12-4	13	TRBJ2-5	CASSFQGASTQYF
TRBV5-5	15	TRBJ1-5	CASSLDRVGYQPQHF
TRBV19	15	TRBJ1-4	CASSPRDRTNEKLFF
TRBV2	13	TRBJ2-1	CASASGGNNEQFF
TRBV28	17	TRBJ2-6	CASSLWDSNSGANVLTF
TRBV3-1/TRBV3-2	14	TRBJ2-7	CASSLGTGSYEQYF
TRBV30	14	TRBJ1-2	CAWSPKVQIYGYTF
TRBV24-1	14	TRBJ1-3	CATSDPNSGNTIYF
TRBV5-1	13	TRBJ2-5	CASSLVRGETQYF
TRBV28	13	TRBJ1-2	CASSLGGSYGYTF
TRBV19	13	TRBJ2-3	CASRPQVTDTQYF
TRBV2	15	TRBJ2-7	CASSEQGQAPYEQYF
TRBV5-1	18	TRBJ2-1	CASSFANVAGGRHNEQFF
TRBV29-1	14	TRBJ1-2	CSVEDRDRVSGYTF
TRBV6-1	14	TRBJ1-3	CASSDRRGRNTIYF
TRBV7-9	15	TRBJ2-7	CASSPPPGTQYEQYF
TRBV27	17	TRBJ1-2	CASSLLKGGSSAGGYTF
TRBV5-4	15	TRBJ1-6	CASSLGDRGYSPLHF
TRBV2	15	TRBJ2-7	CASSGSGGVAYEQYF
TRBV6-6	15	TRBJ1-5	CASGGGGGSNQPQHF
TRBV11-3	16	TRBJ2-7	CASSLTGGRTPYEQYF
TRBV29-1	14	TRBJ2-3	CSVTGTSGVDTQYF
TRBV7-2	17	TRBJ1-5	CASSLATGGTSNQPQHF
TRBV2	13	TRBJ1-4	CANSQEKYEKLFF